These 17 T cell receptor beta chains originate from one sample sequenced in a study of OX40 agonist ivuxolimab in advanced cancers. Sequenced by immunoSEQ multiplex PCR; TCRdb stores in-frame clones only, minus some. The sample lists roughly 100,000 clones, more than 95% seen once, with just over 2% in the top ten. The sequencing here drew on CD4+ or CD8+ T cells sorted from blood, taken in a trial of the OX40 agonist ivuxolimab. These receptors were taken from an adult with an advanced solid tumor such as melanoma, head and neck, liver or kidney cancer.

V usage is TRBV5-1 and J usage is TRBJ2-3, with D perhaps TRBD2 (5 bases). The germline V and J ends were trimmed by 3 bases and 4 bases, with 15 bases remaining between them. The germline gives CDR1 SGHRS, CDR2 YFSETQ. The CDR3 contains 15 residues. This chain's CDR3 is CASSSEGFLPDTQYF. The DNA for the CDR3 is TGCGCCAGCAGCTCCGAGGGATTCCTCCCAGATACGCAGTATTTT.

This chain joins TRBV6-1 and TRBJ1-5; the match to TRBD1 covers 7 bases. Germline V gene lookup returns CDR1 MNHNS and CDR2 SASEGT. The CDR3 spans 15 residues. The ends lost 5 bases at V and 5 bases at J; junction bases unmatched: 9. CDR3 amino acids: CASSLRDRVDQPQHF. CDR3 in DNA: TGTGCCAGCAGTCTACGAGACAGGGTCGATCAGCCCCAGCATTTT.

This clone showed up just once. The chain couples TRBV28 to TRBJ2-7, with TRBD1 identical over 7 bases. This CDR3 spans 16 amino acids. The V gene's germline CDR1 is MDHEN and CDR2 SYDVKM. Trimming took 6 bases from V and 3 from J; bases not matched to a gene: 14. The CDR3 DNA follows: TGTGCCAGCAGCGACAGGGCAATAGGGATGTTCTACGAGCAGTACTTC. Amino acids: CASSDRAIGMFYEQYF.

The rearrangement links TRBV19 to TRBJ1-5; tentatively, D is TRBD1 (5 bases). CDR1 LNHDA and CDR2 SQIVND come from the germline V gene (reference sequence). The length of the CDR3 is 16 residues. Trimming removed 0 bases from V and 3 bases from J, with 12 bases in between. The CDR3 sequence is CASSIDLSGVNQPQHF. The CDR3, as DNA: TGTGCCAGTAGTATAGATCTATCGGGGGTCAATCAGCCCCAGCATTTT.

V is TRBV9 and J is TRBJ1-3; 7 positions match TRBD1. The CDR3 sequence is 14 residues long. Losses at the gene ends were 4 bases for V and 2 bases for J; bases not matched to a gene: 3. CDR1 is SGDLS and CDR2 is YYNGEE in the germline V gene. DNA for the CDR3: TGTGCCAGCAGCTTGACAGGGACTGGAAACACCATATATTTT. Protein: CASSLTGTGNTIYF.

V and J are TRBV5-5 and TRBJ2-7; 7 nucleotides match TRBD1. The CDR3 totals 14 residues. Losses at the gene ends were 4 bases for V and 2 bases for J; bases not matched to a gene: 6. Germline-derived CDR1 and CDR2 are SGHKS and YYEKEE (reference sequence). CDR3 in DNA: TGTGCCAGCAGCCCCGGGGACAGTCCCTACGAGCAGTACTTC. It codes for CASSPGDSPYEQYF.

The chain is built from TRBV7-9 and TRBJ2-1, with D unclear. V was cut by 5 bases and J by 0 bases, with 11 bases left in between. The CDR3 has 15 amino acids. Germline V gene sequence: CDR1 SEHNR, CDR2 FQNEAQ (reference sequence). The CDR3, as DNA: TGTGCCAGCAGCCCAGGTTTGGGCTCCTACAATGAGCAGTTCTTC. Translation: CASSPGLGSYNEQFF. Variable domain in full (rest from reference TRBV7-9 and TRBJ2-1): DTGVSQNPRHKITKRGQNVTFRCDPISEHNRLYWYRQTLGQGPEFLTYFQNEAQLEKSRLLSDRFSAERPKGSFSTLEIQRTEQGDSAMYLCASSPGLGSYNEQFFGPGTRLTVL.

This chain links TRBV9 with TRBJ2-1; D is possibly TRBD1 (6 bases). The CDR3 runs to 14 residues. V was clipped by 4 bases and J by 8 bases, with 16 bases between them. The V gene's germline CDR1 is SGDLS and CDR2 YYNGEE. In DNA form, the CDR3 reads TGTGCCAGCAGCCCGAGGGGGAATTCCGATGAGCAGTTCTTC. It is translated as CASSPRGNSDEQFF.

This clone was found once. The chain is built from TRBV4-1 and TRBJ2-2, with TRBD1 identical over 10 bases. The CDR3 extends over 18 amino acids. Germline trimming cut 1 base from V and 2 bases from J; bases unmatched to any gene: 7. In germline, CDR1 is MGHRA, CDR2 YSYEKL. CDR3 sequence (DNA): TGCGCCAGCAGCCAAGGCATAGGGACAGGGGTTAACACCGGGGAGCTGTTTTTT. Translated: CASSQGIGTGVNTGELFF.

The chain employs TRBV7-9 and TRBJ2-5, with TRBD2 matching over 9 bases. The V and J ends lost 5 bases and 2 bases, in that order; junction bases with no gene match: 15. The CDR3 contains 18 residues. CDR1 is SEHNR, CDR2 FQNEAQ, per germline (reference sequence). Here the CDR3 reads CASSLPRVAGDPQETQYF. As DNA, the CDR3 is TGTGCCAGCAGCCTCCCGAGGGTAGCGGGGGATCCTCAAGAGACCCAGTACTTC.

V and J are TRBV28 and TRBJ1-2, with 8 bases matching TRBD1. The CDR3 is made up of 14 amino acids. Germline V gene sequence: CDR1 MDHEN, CDR2 SYDVKM. V was pared by 1 base and J by 6 bases, with 4 bases of the junction left unmatched. CDR3: CASSLLDRGDGYTF. The CDR3 bases are TGTGCCAGCAGTTTATTAGACAGGGGTGATGGCTACACCTTC.

Only one count was recorded for this clone. The chain employs TRBV5-6 and TRBJ2-2; D is possibly TRBD1 (5 bases). V was pared by 1 base and J by 2 bases, with 21 bases between. Germline V CDR1 and CDR2: SGHDT, YYEEEE. The CDR3 extends over 19 amino acids. The CDR3 loop is CASSLKPERRDINTGELFF. The CDR3 DNA is TGTGCCAGCAGCTTGAAGCCCGAGCGCAGGGATATCAACACCGGGGAGCTGTTTTTT.

Notes on this clone: The same CDR3 is also encoded by other DNA sequences in this sample. The chain carries TRBV19 and TRBJ2-3, with no clear D. This CDR3 is built from 12 residues. V dropped 5 bases and J dropped 0 bases, with 3 bases sitting between them. In germline, CDR1 is LNHDA, CDR2 SQIVND (reference sequence). The CDR3 reads CASSFSTDTQYF. Here the CDR3 DNA reads TGTGCCAGTAGTTTCAGCACAGATACGCAGTATTTT. The whole variable domain, remainder taken from reference TRBV19 and TRBJ2-3, is DGGITQSPKYLFRKEGQNVTLSCEQNLNHDAMYWYRQDPGQGLRLIYYSQIVNDFQKGDIAEGYSVSREKKESFPLTVTSAQKNPTAFYLCASSFSTDTQYFGPGTRLTVL.

The chain recombines TRBV29-1 with TRBJ2-1; a weak D match, TRBD1 (6 bases). V lost 3 bases, J lost 5 bases, and 14 bases lay in between. The CDR3 has 14 amino acids. CDR1 and CDR2 (germline): SQVTM, ANQGSEA. The CDR3 sequence is CSVETDRYDNEQFF. The CDR3 nucleotides are TGCAGCGTTGAGACCGACAGGTATGACAATGAGCAGTTCTTC.

This chain links TRBV7-9 with TRBJ2-7; D may match TRBD1 or TRBD2 (5 bases each). In germline, CDR1 is SEHNR, CDR2 FQNEAQ (reference sequence). The CDR3 consists of 14 residues. V was trimmed by 5 bases and J by 3 bases, leaving 14 bases between them. CDR3 bases: TGTGCCAGCAGCGCCCGGGACCGAGACTACGAGCAGTACTTC. Its translation: CASSARDRDYEQYF.

The genes are TRBV4-3 and TRBJ1-5, with no clear D. CDR3 size: 15 residues. V was pared by 0 bases and J by 6 bases, with 12 bases between. In germline, CDR1 is LGHNA, CDR2 YSLEER. In nucleotides, the CDR3 is TGCGCCAGCAGCCAAGAACGGGGAAGAGGTCAGCCCCAGCATTTT. It translates to CASSQERGRGQPQHF.

Remarks on this clone: Other DNA variants within this sample encode the same CDR3. This chain joins TRBV29-1 and TRBJ2-3; TRBD2 is a possible D gene (6 bases). V lost 1 base to trimming and J lost 2 bases, with 19 bases between them. Germline values: CDR1 SQVTM, CDR2 ANQGSEA. CDR3 length equals 17 residues. The CDR3 sequence is CSVEGFPLAETTDTQYF. DNA for the CDR3: TGCAGCGTTGAAGGTTTTCCCTTAGCGGAGACCACAGATACGCAGTATTTT.